This passage covers 14 T cell receptor beta chains from one sample sequenced in a study of Ad26.COV2.S vaccination and SARS-CoV-2 variants. Treatment given: 19 received Ad26.COV2.S at low or high dose, single or two shots; roughly five received placebo; per-sample allocation not given. Vaccine and placebo recipients were sampled on day 63 after the first injection. Data came from immunoSEQ multiplex PCR; TCRdb stores just in-frame clones and leaves some out. The sample shows around 300,000 clones, around 89% of them seen only once. This specimen consisted of peripheral blood, obtained in a trial of Ad26.COV2.S vaccine versus placebo. Receptors originate from a person aged 18-65 years who received the Ad26.COV2.S COVID-19 vaccine or a placebo.

The chain carries TRBV7-2 and TRBJ2-2; 9 bases are a match to TRBD2. Germline trimming cut 5 bases from V and 8 bases from J; bases unmatched to any gene: 9. Germline V CDR1 and CDR2: SGHTA, FQGNSA. There are 15 residues in the CDR3. In nucleotides, the CDR3 is TGTGCCAGCAGCCCTCGGACTAGCGTGACGGGGGAGCTGTTTTTT. It codes for CASSPRTSVTGELFF.

The DNA for the CDR3 is TGTGCCAGCAATTCGCTGGGACAGGACCCCTACGAGCAGTACTTC. The encoded protein is CASNSLGQDPYEQYF. The V call is TRBV2, the J call TRBJ2-7; the match to TRBD1 covers 8 bases. Germline V gene lookup returns CDR1 SNHLY and CDR2 FYNNEI. CDR3 length: 15 amino acids. V shed 7 bases, J shed 2 bases, and the junction held 10 bases outside the gene matches.

The J gene is TRBJ2-6, the V gene TRBV19, with D unresolved. Trimming pared 3 bases from V and 0 bases from J, leaving 18 bases between. CDR1 is LNHDA, CDR2 SQIVND, per germline (reference sequence). There are 19 residues in the CDR3. The CDR3 bases are TGTGCCAGTAGTATGTACGGGCCAGGCCCGTACTCTGGGGCCAACGTCCTGACTTTC. It yields the protein CASSMYGPGPYSGANVLTF.

V and J are TRBV30 and TRBJ1-1, with 9 bases matching TRBD1. Looked up from germline, CDR1 is GTSNPN and CDR2 is SVGIG (reference sequence). J gave up 5 bases and V 0 bases, and 4 bases lay outside the gene matches. The CDR3 length is 14 residues. CDR3 DNA: TGTGCCTGGAGTGTAACAGGGGGCCGGACTGAAGCTTTCTTT. Protein: CAWSVTGGRTEAFF.

This chain uses TRBV5-5 with TRBJ2-1, with 8 bases matching TRBD2. V trimming: 4 bases; J trimming: 2 bases; junction bases outside the gene matches: 5. Germline V gives CDR1 SGHKS, CDR2 YYEKEE (reference sequence). The CDR3 extends over 15 amino acids. The CDR3 here is CASSKTSGPYNEQFF. The CDR3 DNA reads as TGTGCCAGCAGCAAAACTAGCGGTCCCTACAATGAGCAGTTCTTC.

J is TRBJ1-1 and V is TRBV7-2; D is unclear. V shed 0 bases and J shed 9 bases, with 8 bases lying between them. This CDR3 comprises 12 residues. Germline CDR1 and CDR2: SGHTA and FQGNSA. CDR3: CASSLASSQAFF. The CDR3 DNA reads as TGTGCCAGCAGCTTAGCGTCAAGTCAAGCTTTCTTT.

The chain uses TRBV28 and TRBJ2-1; D may be TRBD1 or TRBD2 (6 bases each). The CDR3 runs to 15 residues. Germline-derived CDR1 and CDR2 are MDHEN and SYDVKM. Trimming took off 5 bases at V and 9 bases at J, with 20 bases between the two ends. The CDR3 reads CASSLRDTIGSEQFF. CDR3 DNA sequence: TGTGCCAGCAGTCTGCGGGACACGATAGGCAGTGAGCAGTTCTTC.

CDR3 sequence reads: CASSIERHRLGEKLFF. For the CDR3, the DNA is TGTGCCAGTAGTATAGAGAGACACCGTCTAGGTGAAAAACTGTTTTTT. The V and J genes are TRBV19 and TRBJ1-4, with D unresolved. Per the germline V gene, CDR1 is LNHDA and CDR2 is SQIVND (reference sequence). V was trimmed by 0 bases and J by 7 bases, leaving 15 bases between them. The CDR3 contains 16 residues.

A word on this clone: This sample also contains other DNA sequences that code for the same CDR3. The chain joins TRBV5-1 to TRBJ2-7; no definite D call. This CDR3 contains 12 residues. Germline values: CDR1 SGHRS, CDR2 YFSETQ. V was pared by 0 bases and J by 4 bases, with 5 bases between. CDR3 bases: TGCGCCAGCAGCTTGGAAGGATACGAGCAGTACTTC. Amino acids: CASSLEGYEQYF.

The DNA of the CDR3 is TGTGCCAGCAGCCAATTTGCGGGACCAACAAGCTCCTACAATGAGCAGTTCTTC. Its protein product is CASSQFAGPTSSYNEQFF. The chain carries TRBV16 and TRBJ2-1, with a possible D match to TRBD2 (6 bases). This CDR3 has 18 residues. The V gene lost 1 base and the J gene lost 0 bases, with 16 bases spanning the gap. The germline V gene encodes CDR1 KGHSY and CDR2 FQNENV.

V is TRBV19 and J is TRBJ1-1; TRBD1 might be the D (5 bases). The CDR3 is made up of 15 amino acids. Germline V gene lookup returns CDR1 LNHDA and CDR2 SQIVND (reference sequence). The V and J ends lost 3 bases and 6 bases respectively, with 17 bases between them. For the CDR3, the DNA is TGTGCCAGTAGTATTTTCGATAGTGGGGGGGCTGAAGCTTTCTTT. Translation: CASSIFDSGGAEAFF. The whole variable domain, remainder taken from reference TRBV19 and TRBJ1-1, is DGGITQSPKYLFRKEGQNVTLSCEQNLNHDAMYWYRQDPGQGLRLIYYSQIVNDFQKGDIAEGYSVSREKKESFPLTVTSAQKNPTAFYLCASSIFDSGGAEAFFGQGTRLTVV.

This rearrangement joins TRBV19 to TRBJ2-7; D is uncertain. The CDR3 runs 14 residues. Trimming took off 7 bases at V and 1 base at J, with 14 bases between the two ends. Germline V gene sequence: CDR1 LNHDA, CDR2 SQIVND (reference sequence). CDR3 loop: CASNPTIISYEQYF. As DNA, the CDR3 is TGTGCCAGTAACCCCACGATAATTTCCTACGAGCAGTACTTC.

This chain connects TRBV11-1 to TRBJ2-7; D is ambiguous. The V gene lost 1 base and the J gene lost 0 bases, with 10 bases spanning the gap. CDR1 is SGHAT and CDR2 is FQDESV in the germline V gene (reference sequence). CDR3 length: 15 amino acids. CDR3 loop: CASSLGAVFSYEQYF. The CDR3 coding sequence is TGTGCCAGCAGCTTAGGGGCAGTTTTCTCCTACGAGCAGTACTTC.

V usage is TRBV27 and J usage is TRBJ2-7; D may be TRBD2 (5 bases). Germline assignment: CDR1 MNHEY and CDR2 SMNVEV (reference sequence). The CDR3 runs to 17 residues. V was clipped by 4 bases and J by 3 bases, with 22 bases between them. CDR3 amino acids: CASSSLALGRNHYEQYF. CDR3 DNA: TGTGCCAGCAGTTCCCTAGCCCTCGGACGGAACCACTACGAGCAGTACTTC.